This T cell receptor beta chain is from a study of T cell changes during pregnancy in multiple sclerosis. TCRdb's copy holds only in-frame clones and misses some; the assay was immunoSEQ multiplex PCR. This sample has just over 35,000 clones, with roughly 93% found just once. Trimming took 2 bases from V and 11 from J, leaving 7 bases between them. The CDR3 consists of 11 residues. Germline V gene sequence: CDR1 SNHLY, CDR2 FYNNEI. This sequence was found in a female donor with multiple sclerosis, enrolled in a pregnancy study. The chain is built from TRBV2 and TRBJ1-5; no definite D call. Here the sequenced sample was CD4+ T cells from peripheral blood mononuclear cells, taken in the first trimester of pregnancy. The CDR3 nucleotides read TGTGCCAGCAGTGAACCGGGGACCCAGCATTTT. This sequence encodes CASSEPGTQHF.